Each of the 16 T cell receptor beta chains below was sequenced from the same sample in a study of neurological immune-mediated disorders. TCRdb independently ran MiXCR on the 5' RACE reads; one entry per CDR3 protein. This table holds 50,000 or so distinct CDR3 sequences, more than 9.5% found once. Sequenced input: PBMCs. These receptors were obtained from a man in his sixties in good health.

This clonotype was observed at least ten times. The chain links TRBV29-1 to TRBJ2-5, with TRBD1 matching 7 bases. Germline-derived CDR1 and CDR2 are SQVTM and ANQGSEA. V lost 7 bases and J lost 1; bases outside the gene matches: 6. The CDR3 has 13 amino acids. The CDR3 nucleotides are TGCAGCGCCGTGGGACAGTTCCAAGAGACCCAGTACTTC. Translation gives CSAVGQFQETQYF. Complete variable domain (other parts from reference TRBV29-1 and TRBJ2-5): SAVISQKPSRDICQRGTSLTIQCQVDSQVTMMFWYRQQPGQSLTLIATANQGSEATYESGFVIDKFPISRPNLTFSTLTVSNMSPEDSSIYLCSAVGQFQETQYFGPGTRLLVL.

This clonotype occurred many times. This chain joins TRBV3-1 and TRBJ2-3; 11 positions match TRBD1. CDR3 size: 16 residues. The ends lost 5 bases at V and 5 bases at J; junction bases unmatched: 9. Per germline, CDR1 LGHDT and CDR2 YNNKEL (reference sequence). The CDR3 protein is CASSAFGQGAEDTQYF. The CDR3, as DNA: TGTGCCAGCAGCGCTTTTGGACAGGGGGCTGAAGATACGCAGTATTTT.

This clonotype was counted a few times. The gene calls are TRBV7-2 and TRBJ1-2; 8 nucleotides agree with TRBD1. Unmatched junction bases numbered 6, after V lost 4 bases and J lost 5 bases. The CDR3 totals 14 residues. CDR1 SGHTA and CDR2 FQGNSA come from the germline V gene. In DNA, the CDR3 is TGTGCCAGCAGCTCGGGGACAGGAGATTATGGCTACACCTTC. This translates into CASSSGTGDYGYTF.

On this clonotype: Given a much more abundant clone one base away, this may be a read error. The V gene is TRBV7-2, the J gene TRBJ2-3, with D possibly matching TRBD1 (6 bases). Germline CDR1 is SGHTA and CDR2 is FQGNSA. With 6 bases removed from V and 6 bases from J, the gap between germline ends came to 25 bases. The CDR3 sequence is 17 residues long. The DNA of the CDR3 is TGTGCCAGCAGTTACAAAAAGGTGGGGGCCATATTGGATACGCAGTATTTT. It specifies CASSYKKVGAILDTQYF.

This clonotype came up many times. This rearrangement joins TRBV15 to TRBJ1-1; no definite D call. Germline V lookup: CDR1 LNHNV, CDR2 YYDKDF (reference sequence). The CDR3 contains 13 residues. Trimming cost V 4 bases and J 4 bases, with 10 bases left between them. CDR3: CATSIWRSTEAFF. In DNA, the CDR3 is TGTGCCACCAGCATCTGGAGAAGCACTGAAGCTTTCTTT.

This clonotype has at least ten counts. The gene calls are TRBV7-2 and TRBJ2-7; 7 bases are shared with TRBD1. The CDR3 spans 13 residues. Germline V gene data show CDR1 as SGHTA and CDR2 as FQGNSA. J lost 2 bases, V lost 4 bases, and 2 bases had no gene match. CDR3 DNA sequence: TGTGCCAGCAGCTGGGACAGTACCTACGAGCAGTACTTC. Residues: CASSWDSTYEQYF.

This clonotype appeared many times. The CDR3 loop reads CASSRGGTRGGTDTQYF. In DNA, the CDR3 is TGTGCCAGTTCCAGAGGCGGGACTAGAGGTGGCACAGATACGCAGTATTTT. This chain joins TRBV12-3 or TRBV12-4 and TRBJ2-3; 8 bases are a match to TRBD2. The CDR3 has 17 amino acids. After removal of 9 bases from V and 1 base from J, the junction contained 15 bases not matched to a gene.

This clonotype came up many times. The CDR3 loop is CSASLGRGHSYEQYF. The CDR3 coding sequence is TGCAGTGCTAGTTTAGGGCGGGGCCACTCCTACGAGCAGTACTTC. The chain recombines TRBV20-1 with TRBJ2-7; TRBD2 is a possible D gene (6 bases). This CDR3 has 15 residues. Trimming removed 3 bases from V and 0 bases from J, with 15 bases in between. Germline V gene data show CDR1 as DFQATT and CDR2 as SNEGSKA (reference sequence).

This clonotype was counted ten times or more. This chain links TRBV12-3 or TRBV12-4 with TRBJ1-3, with D perhaps matching TRBD1 (6 bases). Trimming shortened V by 6 bases and J by 3 bases, and 15 bases separated the two germline ends. This CDR3 region has 15 residues. DNA of the CDR3: TGTGCCAGCAGGGAACAGGGACGGGTTGGAAACACCATATATTTT. This encodes CASREQGRVGNTIYF.

Ten or more counts support this clonotype. The chain uses TRBV20-1 and TRBJ1-6; D is perhaps TRBD1 (6 bases). Germline-derived CDR1 and CDR2 are DFQATT and SNEGSKA (reference sequence). Trimming took off 5 bases at V and 8 bases at J, with 19 bases between the two ends. The CDR3 runs 15 residues. The CDR3 here is CSAHTGSGRDSPLHF. DNA for the CDR3: TGCAGTGCTCATACAGGGTCAGGGCGCGATTCACCCCTCCACTTT.

The genes are TRBV20-1 and TRBJ2-4; 9 bases map to TRBD2. Germline V gene data show CDR1 as DFQATT and CDR2 as SNEGSKA (reference sequence). The V gene end was trimmed by 5 bases and the J gene end by 11 bases; junction bases not matched to a gene: 7. The length of the CDR3 is 12 residues. The CDR3 DNA follows: TGCAGTGCTGCCCGGACTAGCGAGCTTCAGTACTTC. It specifies CSAARTSELQYF.

This clonotype was observed at least ten times. The V and J genes are TRBV24-1 and TRBJ1-1; D remains ambiguous. The CDR3 loop spans 14 amino acids. The V gene lost 2 bases and the J gene lost 8 bases, with 14 bases spanning the gap. Germline CDR1 and CDR2: KGHDR and SFDVKD. The CDR3 coding sequence is TGTGCCACCAGTGATTCCCTTGCACCAAGCGAAGCTTTCTTT. It is translated as CATSDSLAPSEAFF.

In its sample, this clonotype was seen many times. V and J are TRBV18 and TRBJ2-5; D is possibly TRBD1 or TRBD2 (5 bases each). The CDR3 runs to 14 residues. Germline assignment: CDR1 KGHSH and CDR2 LQKENI. The V end lost 3 bases, the J end lost 4 bases, and 12 bases lay between the germline ends. CDR3 bases: TGTGCCAGCTCACCGCCGGGACCGGGAGAGACCCAGTACTTC. It encodes CASSPPGPGETQYF.

This chain connects TRBV5-1 to TRBJ2-1; D is ambiguous. CDR1 is SGHRS, CDR2 YFSETQ, per germline. This CDR3 comprises 14 residues. V shed 4 bases and J shed 2 bases, with 10 bases lying between them. The CDR3 DNA is TGCGCCAGCAGCAGCAGTGGGGCCTACAATGAGCAGTTCTTC. Encoded protein: CASSSSGAYNEQFF. Variable domain in full (rest from reference TRBV5-1 and TRBJ2-1): KAGVTQTPRYLIKTRGQQVTLSCSPISGHRSVSWYQQTPGQGLQFLFEYFSETQRNKGNFPGRFSGRQFSNSRSEMNVSTLELGDSALYLCASSSSGAYNEQFFGPGTRLTVL.

This clonotype appeared many times. The J gene is TRBJ2-3, the V gene TRBV7-8; D possibly corresponds to TRBD2 (7 bases). This CDR3 region has 17 residues. V lost 1 base and J lost 3, with 17 bases in between. Per germline, CDR1 SGHVS and CDR2 FQNEAQ. The chain's CDR3 is CASSLEGGGRRTDTQYF. DNA of the CDR3: TGTGCCAGCAGCTTAGAAGGGGGGGGCCGGAGGACAGATACGCAGTATTTT.

This clonotype was found many times. The V and J genes are TRBV5-1 and TRBJ1-3, with unresolved D. Per germline, CDR1 SGHRS and CDR2 YFSETQ. The CDR3 spans 14 residues. V was shortened by 4 bases and J by 0 bases, with 8 bases between the two germline ends. CDR3 in amino acids: CASSPRGSGNTIYF. DNA of the CDR3: TGCGCCAGCAGCCCCCGGGGCTCTGGAAACACCATATATTTT.